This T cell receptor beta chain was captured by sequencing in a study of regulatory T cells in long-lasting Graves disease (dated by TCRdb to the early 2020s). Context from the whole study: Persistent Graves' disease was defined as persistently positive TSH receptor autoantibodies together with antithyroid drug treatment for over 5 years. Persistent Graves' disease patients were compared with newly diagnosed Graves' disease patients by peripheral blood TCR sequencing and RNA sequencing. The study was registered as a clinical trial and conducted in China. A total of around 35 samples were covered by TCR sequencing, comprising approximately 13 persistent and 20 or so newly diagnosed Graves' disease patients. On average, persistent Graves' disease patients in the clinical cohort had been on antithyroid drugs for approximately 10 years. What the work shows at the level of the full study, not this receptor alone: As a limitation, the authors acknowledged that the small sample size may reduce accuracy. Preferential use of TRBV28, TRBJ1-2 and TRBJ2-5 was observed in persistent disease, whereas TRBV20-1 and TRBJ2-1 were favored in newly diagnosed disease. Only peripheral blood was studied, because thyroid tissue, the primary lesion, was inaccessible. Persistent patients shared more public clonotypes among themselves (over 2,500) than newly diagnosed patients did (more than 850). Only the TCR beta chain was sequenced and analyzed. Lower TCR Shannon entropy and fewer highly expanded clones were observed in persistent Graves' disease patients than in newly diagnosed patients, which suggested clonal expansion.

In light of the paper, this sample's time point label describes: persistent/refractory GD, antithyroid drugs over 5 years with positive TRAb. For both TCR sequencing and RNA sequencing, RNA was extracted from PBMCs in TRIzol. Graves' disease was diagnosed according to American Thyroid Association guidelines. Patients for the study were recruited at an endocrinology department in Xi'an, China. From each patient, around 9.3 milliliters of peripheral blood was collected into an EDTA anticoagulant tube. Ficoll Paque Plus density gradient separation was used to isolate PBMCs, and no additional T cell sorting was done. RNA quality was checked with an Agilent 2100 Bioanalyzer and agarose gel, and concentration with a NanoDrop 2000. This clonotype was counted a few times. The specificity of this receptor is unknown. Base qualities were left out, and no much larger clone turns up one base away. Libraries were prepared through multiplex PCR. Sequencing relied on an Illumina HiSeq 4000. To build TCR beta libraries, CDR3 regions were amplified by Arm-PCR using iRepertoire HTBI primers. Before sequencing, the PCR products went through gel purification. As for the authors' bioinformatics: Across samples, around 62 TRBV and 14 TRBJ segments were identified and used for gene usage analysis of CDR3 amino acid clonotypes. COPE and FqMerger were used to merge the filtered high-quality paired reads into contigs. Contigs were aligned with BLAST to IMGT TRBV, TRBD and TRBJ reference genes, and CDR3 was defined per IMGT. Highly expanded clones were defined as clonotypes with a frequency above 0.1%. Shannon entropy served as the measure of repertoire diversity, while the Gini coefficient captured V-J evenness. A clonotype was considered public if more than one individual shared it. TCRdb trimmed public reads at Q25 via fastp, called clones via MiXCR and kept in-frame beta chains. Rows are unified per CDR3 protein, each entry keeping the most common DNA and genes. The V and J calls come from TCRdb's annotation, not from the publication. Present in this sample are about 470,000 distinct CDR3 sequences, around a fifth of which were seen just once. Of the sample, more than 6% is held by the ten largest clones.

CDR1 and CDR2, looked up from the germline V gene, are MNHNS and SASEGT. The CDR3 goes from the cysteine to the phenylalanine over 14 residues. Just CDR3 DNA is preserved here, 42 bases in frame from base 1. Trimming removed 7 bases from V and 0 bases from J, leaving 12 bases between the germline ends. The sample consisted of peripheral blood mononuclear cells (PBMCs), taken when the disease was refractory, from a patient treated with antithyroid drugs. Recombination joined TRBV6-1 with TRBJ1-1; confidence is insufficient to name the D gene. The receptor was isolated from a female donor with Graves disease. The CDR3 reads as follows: CASTYGQMNTEAFF. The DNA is TGTGCCAGCACCTACGGGCAGATGAACACTGAAGCTTTCTTT.